This T cell receptor beta chain emerged from a study of blood T cell repertoires in COVID-19. Study summary: Samples of COVID-19 (acute and convalescent) were obtained from the United States, Italy and Spain. PBMCs, B-cell-depleted T cells, or T cells provided the cDNA or gDNA that made up the material.

Original data processing: Nucleated cell counts were estimated from reference gene primer amplification. Using immunoSEQ multiplex PCR, the repertoire was profiled, and TCRdb retains in-frame clones only, with some absent. D and trimming were read from the DNA, whereas the V and J calls and clone size are those reported in that table. The table records fewer than 150,000 clones, more than 75% of them present only once. Germline V lookup: CDR1 SGDLS, CDR2 YYNGEE. This CDR3 is built from 13 residues. V dropped 4 bases and J dropped 5 bases, with 10 bases sitting between them. This TCR came from a middle-aged woman with acute or convalescent COVID-19. The specimen was peripheral blood. The V call is TRBV9, the J call TRBJ1-5; D is unresolved. As DNA, the CDR3 is TGTGCCAGCAGCCCCGGGGAATATCAGCCCCAGCATTTT. Its protein is CASSPGEYQPQHF.